The 27 T cell receptor beta chains presented below share a single source sample, sequenced in a study of Graves' ophthalmopathy and Graves' hyperthyroidism. The authors amplified TCR beta CDR3 regions, and they did so from RNA transcripts for repertoire sequencing. In the first round, RT-PCR was carried out with HTBI primers, and a multiplex PCR formed the second round. One entry per CDR3 protein, called by TCRdb with MiXCR from the multiplex PCR reads. The table has 400,000 to 500,000 distinct CDR3 sequences, under 25% seen once. The sequencing input was peripheral blood. Receptor source: a woman under 30 with stable Graves' hyperthyroidism.

This clonotype was observed at least ten times. The chain couples TRBV6-2 or TRBV6-3 to TRBJ2-7; D uncertain. V gave up 7 bases and J gave up 0 bases, with 7 bases separating them. The CDR3 spans 12 residues. CDR1 MNHEY and CDR2 SVGEGT come from the germline V gene. DNA for the CDR3: TGTGCCAGCACTGCAGGCTCCTACGAGCAGTACTTC. Translating gives CASTAGSYEQYF.

This clonotype came up many times. A much larger clone is a single base away; this may be a read error. The V and J genes are TRBV2 and TRBJ1-6; D ambiguous. Germline-derived CDR1 and CDR2 are SNHLY and FYNNEI. The CDR3 consists of 14 residues. This CDR3 is CASSPGGYNSHLHF. CDR3 nucleotides: TGTGCCAGCAGTCCGGGAGGCTATAATTCACACCTCCACTTT.

This clonotype was detected ten times or more. The V and J genes are TRBV11-1 and TRBJ1-2, with D possibly being TRBD1 (6 bases). Germline V CDR1 and CDR2: SGHAT, FQDESV (reference sequence). CDR3 size: 15 residues. V lost 5 bases to trimming and J lost 4 bases, with 17 bases between them. This CDR3 is CASSTGQDRIYGYTF. For the CDR3, the DNA is TGTGCCAGCAGCACAGGCCAAGACAGGATCTATGGCTACACCTTC.

This clonotype was observed at least ten times. The chain couples TRBV5-1 to TRBJ2-7; D uncertain. The CDR3 length is 13 residues. Germline V lookup: CDR1 SGHRS, CDR2 YFSETQ. With 5 bases removed from V and 0 bases from J, the gap between germline ends came to 9 bases. CDR3 region: CASSRGRSYEQYF. Here the CDR3 DNA reads TGCGCCAGCAGTCGCGGTCGCTCCTACGAGCAGTACTTC.

In its sample, this clonotype was seen a few times. One end of the junction fails to match germline, which may point to a read error. This chain joins TRBV5-1 and TRBJ2-4; maybe TRBD1 (6 bases). This CDR3 has 14 amino acids. Germline CDR1 is SGHRS and CDR2 is YFSETQ. The CDR3 DNA is TGCGCCAGCAGGGAACAGGGAGCCAAAAACATTAAGTACTTC. This gives the protein CASREQGAKNIKYF.

This clonotype has a count of ten or more. The rearrangement links TRBV6-5 to TRBJ2-7, with a possible D match to TRBD1 (5 bases). V lost 0 bases to trimming and J lost 2 bases, with 8 bases between them. The V gene's germline CDR1 is MNHEY and CDR2 SVGAGI. This CDR3 region has 14 residues. As DNA, the CDR3 is TGTGCCAGCAGTTACTCCCAGGGCCCCTACGAGCAGTACTTC. It codes for CASSYSQGPYEQYF.

On this clonotype itself: This may stem from a read error, because a much larger clone lies one nucleotide away. This chain uses TRBV12-3 or TRBV12-4 with TRBJ1-1, with TRBD1 identical over 12 bases. The CDR3 runs to 15 residues. J lost 6 bases, V lost 4 bases, and 6 bases had no gene match. DNA for the CDR3: TGTGCCAGCAGTTACTCCGGGACAGGGGGCTCTGAAGCTTTCTTT. As protein: CASSYSGTGGSEAFF.

The V gene is TRBV6-1, the J gene TRBJ2-5, with a possible D match to TRBD1 (5 bases). CDR1 MNHNS and CDR2 SASEGT come from the germline V gene. Trimming removed 6 bases from V and 1 base from J, with 18 bases in between. There are 16 residues in the CDR3. The CDR3: CASSDPQGIVQETQYF. DNA for the CDR3: TGTGCCAGCAGCGACCCCCAGGGTATCGTCCAAGAGACCCAGTACTTC.

The chain couples TRBV6-1 to TRBJ1-2; no definite D call. Trimming left V 6 bases short and J 6 bases short, with 11 bases between. Germline CDR1 MNHNS, CDR2 SASEGT. The CDR3 runs to 12 residues. CDR3 sequence reads: CASRAQTDGYTF. The CDR3 region has the DNA TGTGCCAGCAGGGCCCAGACGGATGGCTACACCTTC.

This clonotype was counted at least ten times. The rearrangement uses TRBV30 and TRBJ2-7; D is undetermined. This CDR3 region has 14 residues. Germline V lookup: CDR1 GTSNPN, CDR2 SVGIG (reference sequence). Trimming removed 4 bases at V and 0 bases at J, with 13 bases between. The CDR3 nucleotides are TGTGCCTGGAAGAGGCAGGTGAACTCCTACGAGCAGTACTTC. This gives the protein CAWKRQVNSYEQYF.

In this sample, this clonotype turned up many times. This chain's CDR3 is CASSEARTSGRYEQYF. CDR3 nucleotides: TGTGCCAGCAGTGAAGCGCGGACTAGCGGGAGGTACGAGCAGTACTTC. The chain recombines TRBV6-1 with TRBJ2-7; 14 nucleotides match TRBD2. Per the germline V gene, CDR1 is MNHNS and CDR2 is SASEGT. The CDR3 has 16 residues. V was pared by 0 bases and J by 4 bases, with 2 bases of the junction left unmatched.

This clonotype was picked up many times. The chain recombines TRBV28 with TRBJ1-2; 9 nucleotides agree with TRBD1. The junction had 15 bases not matched to a gene; V was cut back by 8 bases and J by 5 bases. CDR1 MDHEN and CDR2 SYDVKM come from the germline V gene. There are 16 residues in the CDR3. CDR3 in amino acids: CASFYRVTGGEYGYTF. For the CDR3, the DNA is TGTGCCAGCTTCTACCGAGTAACAGGGGGCGAGTATGGCTACACCTTC.

This rearrangement joins TRBV28 to TRBJ1-3, with D unresolved. V dropped 4 bases and J dropped 1 base, with 11 bases sitting between them. CDR1 MDHEN and CDR2 SYDVKM come from the germline V gene. The CDR3 consists of 15 residues. This CDR3 reads CASSYPPGSGNTIYF. The CDR3 region has the DNA TGTGCCAGCAGTTACCCACCAGGATCTGGAAACACCATATATTTT.

This clonotype was seen at least ten times. This chain connects TRBV28 to TRBJ2-5; 10 nucleotides line up with TRBD2. The CDR3 sequence is 14 residues long. Germline values: CDR1 MDHEN, CDR2 SYDVKM. Losses at the gene ends were 10 bases for V and 5 bases for J; bases not matched to a gene: 10. The DNA of the CDR3 is TGTGCCACCAAAAGCGGGAGGGCCGGGGAGACCCAGTACTTC. Translation gives CATKSGRAGETQYF.

This clonotype was picked up many times. This chain links TRBV5-1 with TRBJ2-5; TRBD1 matches at 11 bases. The V segment lost 4 bases and the J segment 5 bases; nucleotides outside the gene matches: 7. This CDR3 is built from 15 residues. CDR1 SGHRS and CDR2 YFSETQ come from the germline V gene. The CDR3 spells CASSGARDRGETQYF. CDR3 bases: TGCGCCAGCAGCGGAGCCCGGGACAGGGGGGAGACCCAGTACTTC.

The V call is TRBV5-1, the J call TRBJ2-6; 8 nucleotides align to TRBD2. Germline trimming cut 4 bases from V and 2 bases from J; bases unmatched to any gene: 5. The germline V gene encodes CDR1 SGHRS and CDR2 YFSETQ. The CDR3 has 16 residues. CDR3 coding DNA: TGCGCCAGCAGCCCCACCGGGAGGGCTGGGGCCAACGTCCTGACTTTC. Its translation is CASSPTGRAGANVLTF.

Ten or more counts support this clonotype. J is TRBJ1-1 and V is TRBV7-2; D perhaps matches TRBD1 (5 bases). Between the trimmed V and J ends, which lost 5 bases and 8 bases, there was a span of 21 bases. The germline CDR1 and CDR2 sequences are SGHTA and FQGNSA. CDR3 length: 15 residues. CDR3 residues: CASSPGGSLKSEAFF. As DNA, the CDR3 is TGTGCCAGCAGCCCCGGGGGTTCCCTCAAATCCGAAGCTTTCTTT.

In this sample, this clonotype turned up many times. The rearrangement links TRBV5-1 to TRBJ1-3, with D perhaps TRBD1 (6 bases). The V end was cut by 0 bases, the J end by 4 bases, with 11 bases between. The V gene's germline CDR1 is SGHRS and CDR2 YFSETQ. This CDR3 spans 15 amino acids. DNA for the CDR3: TGCGCCAGCAGCTTGGCTCAGGGGAAAGGAAACACCATATATTTT. This gives the protein CASSLAQGKGNTIYF.

CDR3 DNA: TGTGCCAGCGTACGAGGGAACGAGCAGTACTTC. It translates to CASVRGNEQYF. The V call is TRBV28, the J call TRBJ2-7; tentatively, D is TRBD2 (5 bases). In germline, CDR1 is MDHEN, CDR2 SYDVKM. CDR3 size: 11 residues. V gave up 8 bases and J gave up 5 bases, with 10 bases separating them.

In its sample, this clonotype was seen many times. This rearrangement joins TRBV5-1 to TRBJ2-2, with 14 bases identical to TRBD2. V dropped 5 bases and J dropped 5; count of bases not matched to a gene: 5. This CDR3 spans 16 amino acids. Germline assignment: CDR1 SGHRS and CDR2 YFSETQ. In DNA, the CDR3 is TGCGCCAGCAGTTTCGGGACTAGCGGGAGAACCGGGGAGCTGTTTTTT. Protein product: CASSFGTSGRTGELFF.

The sample holds many counts of this clonotype. The chain is built from TRBV7-2 and TRBJ1-1; D unresolved. This CDR3 spans 14 amino acids. Germline V CDR1 and CDR2: SGHTA, FQGNSA. Trimming cost V 5 bases and J 2 bases, with 12 bases left between them. CDR3 protein: CASSRYGVNTEAFF. CDR3 nucleotide sequence: TGTGCCAGCAGCCGTTACGGGGTCAACACTGAAGCTTTCTTT. The full variable domain, rest sourced from reference TRBV7-2 and TRBJ1-1, is GAGVSQSPSNKVTEKGKDVELRCDPISGHTALYWYRQSLGQGLEFLIYFQGNSAPDKSGLPSDRFSAERTGGSVSTLTIQRTQQEDSAVYLCASSRYGVNTEAFFGQGTRLTVV.

In this sample, this clonotype turned up many times. The gene calls are TRBV7-3 and TRBJ2-2; D is unclear. Trimming removed 1 base from V and 6 bases from J, with 6 bases in between. Germline-derived CDR1 and CDR2 are SGHTA and FQGTGA. The CDR3 length is 13 residues. The CDR3 region has the DNA TGTGCCAGCAGCTTAATACGTCCCGGGGAGCTGTTTTTT. Its protein product is CASSLIRPGELFF.

V is TRBV12-3 or TRBV12-4 and J is TRBJ1-6; D not certain. CDR3 length equals 15 residues. The V gene lost 5 bases and the J gene lost 7 bases, with 15 bases spanning the gap. CDR3 nucleotide sequence: TGTGCCAGCAGTCGCCTGGACTTCGGAAATTCACCCCTCCACTTT. Translation: CASSRLDFGNSPLHF.

Only a few counts were recorded for this clonotype. The chain carries TRBV3-1 and TRBJ1-6; TRBD1 agrees at 9 bases. CDR1 LGHDT and CDR2 YNNKEL come from the germline V gene (reference sequence). The CDR3 contains 15 residues. V trimming: 4 bases; J trimming: 7 bases; junction bases outside the gene matches: 5. CDR3 amino acids: CASSRTTGGNSPLHF. The DNA for the CDR3 is TGTGCCAGCAGCCGCACTACAGGGGGCAATTCACCCCTCCACTTT.

This clonotype was counted many times. V usage is TRBV30 and J usage is TRBJ1-5, with D uncertain. CDR1 GTSNPN and CDR2 SVGIG come from the germline V gene (reference sequence). V was trimmed by 0 bases and J by 0 bases, leaving 6 bases between them. The CDR3 sequence is 14 residues long. This CDR3 reads CAWSVVNSNQPQHF. In nucleotides, the CDR3 is TGTGCCTGGAGTGTAGTGAATAGCAATCAGCCCCAGCATTTT.

The sample holds many counts of this clonotype. Here the CDR3 DNA reads TGCAGTGCTAGAGCCGCCGTTAAGGCGAATCAGCCCCAGCATTTT. This gives the protein CSARAAVKANQPQHF. The chain carries TRBV20-1 and TRBJ1-5; D is uncertain. V was trimmed by 1 base and J by 4 bases, leaving 14 bases between them. Looked up from germline, CDR1 is DFQATT and CDR2 is SNEGSKA (reference sequence). CDR3 length: 15 amino acids.

In its sample, this clonotype was seen a few times. The chain joins TRBV5-5 to TRBJ2-7; no clear D gene. V lost 0 bases to trimming and J lost 3 bases, with 7 bases between them. This CDR3 is 13 amino acids long. Germline V gene data show CDR1 as SGHKS and CDR2 as YYEKEE (reference sequence). For the CDR3, the DNA is TGTGCCAGCAGCTTGGGACCCCTCTACGAGCAGTACTTC. Encoded protein: CASSLGPLYEQYF.